Listed below are T cell receptor beta chains from one sample, sequenced in a study of cytomegalovirus exposure and HLA in healthy donors. Data came from immunoSEQ multiplex PCR; TCRdb stores just in-frame clones and leaves some out. Of fewer than 250,000 clones listed, approximately 80% are singletons. What was sequenced was PBMCs. These receptors were collected from a male donor in good health and CMV-seronegative. The CDR3 runs from the conserved cysteine through the conserved F or W. Each record gives: V gene, clone size, J gene, D gene, CDR3 protein, CDR3 DNA. D genes are given only for firm matches. Expanded clones are given a class, and other clones once, few, many or no size at all.

v_call: TRBV2; clone_size: .; j_call: TRBJ2-2; d_call: TRBD1; cdr3_aa: CASKETGEGGELFF; cdr3_nt: TGTGCCAGCAAAGAGACAGGGGAAGGCGGGGAGCTGTTTTTT
v_call: TRBV29-1; clone_size: .; j_call: TRBJ2-1; d_call: .; cdr3_aa: CSVELRENNNEQFF; cdr3_nt: TGCAGCGTTGAACTCCGGGAGAATAATAATGAGCAGTTCTTC
v_call: TRBV9; clone_size: .; j_call: TRBJ2-2; d_call: TRBD1; cdr3_aa: CASSRQGANTGELFF; cdr3_nt: TGTGCCAGCAGTAGACAGGGGGCTAACACCGGGGAGCTGTTTTTT
v_call: TRBV18; clone_size: few; j_call: TRBJ1-5; d_call: .; cdr3_aa: CASSPAEGPINQPQHF; cdr3_nt: TGTGCCAGCTCACCGGCGGAGGGTCCCATCAATCAGCCCCAGCATTTT
v_call: TRBV12-1; clone_size: .; j_call: TRBJ2-7; d_call: .; cdr3_aa: CASSPDLSSYEQYF; cdr3_nt: TGTGCCAGCAGCCCGGACTTGAGCTCCTACGAGCAGTACTTC
v_call: TRBV6-6; clone_size: .; j_call: TRBJ1-1; d_call: TRBD1; cdr3_aa: CASRLQGFHGTEAFF; cdr3_nt: TGTGCCAGCAGATTACAGGGGTTCCATGGCACTGAAGCTTTCTTT
v_call: TRBV29-1; clone_size: .; j_call: TRBJ2-1; d_call: TRBD2; cdr3_aa: CSVVLELADNEQFF; cdr3_nt: TGCAGCGTTGTGTTGGAGCTAGCGGACAATGAGCAGTTCTTC
v_call: TRBV5-5; clone_size: .; j_call: TRBJ2-6; d_call: TRBD2; cdr3_aa: CASSPRLTGGVGSGANVLTF; cdr3_nt: TGTGCCAGCAGCCCACGCCTCACGGGAGGGGTGGGCTCTGGGGCCAACGTCCTGACTTTC
v_call: TRBV11-3; clone_size: once; j_call: TRBJ2-1; d_call: TRBD2; cdr3_aa: CASSLAGGDEQFF; cdr3_nt: TGTGCCAGCAGCTTGGCGGGAGGCGATGAGCAGTTCTTC
v_call: TRBV4-1; clone_size: .; j_call: TRBJ2-7; d_call: TRBD2; cdr3_aa: CASSQLLAGGSYEQYF; cdr3_nt: TGCGCCAGCAGCCAACTACTAGCGGGAGGTTCCTACGAGCAGTACTTC
v_call: TRBV7-6; clone_size: .; j_call: TRBJ2-3; d_call: .; cdr3_aa: CASSLSGPTDTQYF; cdr3_nt: TGTGCCAGCAGCTTAAGTGGCCCCACAGATACGCAGTATTTT
v_call: TRBV6-5; clone_size: .; j_call: TRBJ2-1; d_call: TRBD1; cdr3_aa: CASSYAGTGGYEQFF; cdr3_nt: TGTGCCAGCAGTTACGCCGGGACAGGGGGTTATGAGCAGTTCTTC
v_call: TRBV6-5; clone_size: few; j_call: TRBJ1-4; d_call: .; cdr3_aa: CASQGGTNEKLFF; cdr3_nt: TGTGCCAGCCAAGGGGGAACTAATGAAAAACTGTTTTTT
v_call: TRBV7-2; clone_size: few; j_call: TRBJ2-7; d_call: .; cdr3_aa: CASSQTTVGEQYF; cdr3_nt: TGTGCCAGCAGCCAAACAACAGTTGGCGAGCAGTACTTC
v_call: TRBV7-9; clone_size: .; j_call: TRBJ1-2; d_call: TRBD1; cdr3_aa: CSSKHSDRGGSNGYTF; cdr3_nt: TGTTCCAGCAAACATTCGGACAGGGGAGGATCAAATGGCTACACCTTC
v_call: TRBV9; clone_size: .; j_call: TRBJ2-7; d_call: .; cdr3_aa: CASSVGGVGAYYEQYF; cdr3_nt: TGTGCCAGCAGCGTAGGGGGGGTCGGGGCTTACTACGAGCAGTACTTC
v_call: TRBV19; clone_size: .; j_call: TRBJ2-7; d_call: TRBD1; cdr3_aa: CASSPGQGLYEQYF; cdr3_nt: TGTGCCAGTAGCCCGGGACAGGGCCTTTACGAGCAGTACTTC
v_call: TRBV19; clone_size: .; j_call: TRBJ2-5; d_call: .; cdr3_aa: CASKIGETQYF; cdr3_nt: TGTGCCAGTAAGATCGGGGAGACCCAGTACTTC
v_call: TRBV15; clone_size: .; j_call: TRBJ2-7; d_call: TRBD2; cdr3_aa: CATRTSGTLYEQYF; cdr3_nt: TGTGCCACCAGGACTAGCGGGACTCTCTACGAGCAGTACTTC
v_call: TRBV9; clone_size: few; j_call: TRBJ1-1; d_call: .; cdr3_aa: CASSRPGNTEAFF; cdr3_nt: TGTGCCAGCAGTCGTCCGGGGAACACTGAAGCTTTCTTT
v_call: TRBV14; clone_size: .; j_call: TRBJ2-1; d_call: TRBD2; cdr3_aa: CASRSLAGGPLDEQFF; cdr3_nt: TGTGCCAGCAGGTCCCTAGCGGGAGGGCCTTTGGATGAGCAGTTCTTC
v_call: TRBV19; clone_size: once; j_call: TRBJ2-5; d_call: .; cdr3_aa: CAAGRETQYF; cdr3_nt: TGTGCCGCAGGGCGAGAGACCCAGTACTTC
v_call: TRBV4-2; clone_size: few; j_call: TRBJ1-4; d_call: .; cdr3_aa: CASSKEEGAREKLFF; cdr3_nt: TGTGCCAGCAGCAAAGAGGAAGGGGCCAGAGAAAAACTGTTTTTT
v_call: TRBV30; clone_size: .; j_call: TRBJ1-6; d_call: TRBD1; cdr3_aa: CAWSGPTGSSPLHF; cdr3_nt: TGTGCCTGGTCAGGTCCGACAGGGAGTTCACCCCTCCACTTT
v_call: TRBV2; clone_size: .; j_call: TRBJ1-3; d_call: .; cdr3_aa: CASSINTIYF; cdr3_nt: TGTGCCAGTTCTATTAACACCATATATTTT
v_call: TRBV10-2; clone_size: .; j_call: TRBJ2-3; d_call: .; cdr3_aa: CASSEIADTQYF; cdr3_nt: TGCGCCAGCAGTGAAATTGCGGATACGCAGTATTTT
v_call: TRBV19; clone_size: once; j_call: TRBJ1-6; d_call: .; cdr3_aa: CASSRQVSGSPLHF; cdr3_nt: TGTGCCAGTAGCCGACAGGTCTCCGGGTCACCCCTCCACTTT
v_call: TRBV11-2; clone_size: .; j_call: TRBJ2-4; d_call: TRBD1; cdr3_aa: CASSYGTAVTKNIQYF; cdr3_nt: TGTGCCAGCAGCTATGGGACAGCGGTAACCAAAAACATTCAGTACTTC
v_call: TRBV18; clone_size: .; j_call: TRBJ2-1; d_call: TRBD1; cdr3_aa: CASSRTGTSYNEQFF; cdr3_nt: TGTGCCAGCTCACGGACAGGGACCTCCTACAATGAGCAGTTCTTC
v_call: TRBV2; clone_size: .; j_call: TRBJ2-3; d_call: TRBD1; cdr3_aa: CASRTGAGTDTQYF; cdr3_nt: TGTGCCAGCAGGACAGGGGCCGGCACAGATACGCAGTATTTT
v_call: TRBV6-6; clone_size: few; j_call: TRBJ1-2; d_call: .; cdr3_aa: CATWGDSYGYTF; cdr3_nt: TGTGCCACCTGGGGTGACAGCTATGGCTACACCTTC
v_call: TRBV29-1; clone_size: .; j_call: TRBJ2-7; d_call: TRBD1; cdr3_aa: CSAGDRGPYEQYF; cdr3_nt: TGCAGCGCCGGGGACAGGGGGCCCTACGAGCAGTACTTC
v_call: TRBV7-3; clone_size: .; j_call: TRBJ2-2; d_call: .; cdr3_aa: CASSPYLASANTGELFF; cdr3_nt: TGTGCCAGCAGCCCGTACCTAGCGTCGGCGAACACCGGGGAGCTGTTTTTT
v_call: TRBV19; clone_size: few; j_call: TRBJ2-7; d_call: TRBD1; cdr3_aa: CASGVQTGEQYEQYF; cdr3_nt: TGTGCCAGTGGCGTACAGACAGGGGAACAGTACGAGCAGTACTTC
v_call: TRBV29-1; clone_size: .; j_call: TRBJ2-1; d_call: .; cdr3_aa: CSGGLLTGYEQFF; cdr3_nt: TGCAGCGGGGGGCTACTCACCGGCTATGAGCAGTTCTTC
v_call: TRBV6-6; clone_size: .; j_call: TRBJ2-1; d_call: .; cdr3_aa: CASSLQGNNEQFF; cdr3_nt: TGTGCCAGCAGTCTACAGGGTAACAATGAGCAGTTCTTC
v_call: TRBV5-4; clone_size: .; j_call: TRBJ2-7; d_call: TRBD2; cdr3_aa: CASSLDSGRAFNEQYF; cdr3_nt: TGTGCCAGCAGCTTGGACAGCGGGAGGGCATTTAACGAGCAGTACTTC
v_call: TRBV9; clone_size: .; j_call: TRBJ2-1; d_call: .; cdr3_aa: CASSVASDPSFNEQFF; cdr3_nt: TGTGCCAGCAGCGTAGCTAGTGACCCCTCCTTTAATGAGCAGTTCTTC
v_call: TRBV5-1; clone_size: .; j_call: TRBJ2-3; d_call: TRBD1; cdr3_aa: CASSFWDRDTDTQYF; cdr3_nt: TGCGCCAGCAGCTTTTGGGACAGGGACACAGATACGCAGTATTTT
v_call: TRBV5-1; clone_size: .; j_call: TRBJ2-2; d_call: .; cdr3_aa: CASSMMGEGGELFF; cdr3_nt: TGCGCCAGCAGCATGATGGGAGAAGGCGGGGAGCTGTTTTTT
v_call: TRBV5-8; clone_size: .; j_call: TRBJ1-1; d_call: TRBD1; cdr3_aa: CASSKGQVNTEAFF; cdr3_nt: TGTGCCAGCAGCAAGGGACAGGTGAACACTGAAGCTTTCTTT
v_call: TRBV9; clone_size: .; j_call: TRBJ1-4; d_call: .; cdr3_aa: CASSSGGKGEKLFF; cdr3_nt: TGTGCCAGCAGCTCGGGGGGGAAGGGTGAAAAACTGTTTTTT
v_call: TRBV10-3; clone_size: few; j_call: TRBJ1-1; d_call: TRBD1; cdr3_aa: CAISDSATGYTEAFF; cdr3_nt: TGTGCCATCAGCGACTCAGCGACAGGGTACACTGAAGCTTTCTTT
v_call: TRBV13; clone_size: .; j_call: TRBJ2-2; d_call: .; cdr3_aa: CASPETPDSNTGELFF; cdr3_nt: TGTGCCAGCCCAGAGACCCCGGACAGTAACACCGGGGAGCTGTTTTTT
v_call: TRBV7-6; clone_size: .; j_call: TRBJ1-6; d_call: .; cdr3_aa: CASSLGQGPNSPLHF; cdr3_nt: TGTGCCAGCAGCTTAGGCCAGGGTCCTAATTCACCCCTCCACTTT
v_call: TRBV2; clone_size: once; j_call: TRBJ2-3; d_call: TRBD2; cdr3_aa: CASSESSGSTDTQYF; cdr3_nt: TGTGCCAGCAGTGAATCTAGCGGGAGTACAGATACGCAGTATTTT
v_call: TRBV7-9; clone_size: .; j_call: TRBJ2-7; d_call: .; cdr3_aa: CASSLSDSYEQYF; cdr3_nt: TGTGCCAGCAGCTTGAGTGACTCCTACGAGCAGTACTTC
v_call: TRBV5-4; clone_size: .; j_call: TRBJ2-7; d_call: TRBD1; cdr3_aa: CASSLEQGAGEQYF; cdr3_nt: TGTGCCAGCAGCTTGGAACAGGGGGCAGGGGAGCAGTACTTC
v_call: TRBV28; clone_size: .; j_call: TRBJ1-2; d_call: TRBD1; cdr3_aa: CGAAPSFGQEAPSNYGYTF; cdr3_nt: TGTGGCGCGGCGCCTTCATTCGGACAGGAAGCCCCGAGTAACTATGGCTACACCTTC
v_call: TRBV29-1; clone_size: .; j_call: TRBJ2-2; d_call: .; cdr3_aa: CSVELRGYTGELFF; cdr3_nt: TGCAGCGTTGAGCTCAGGGGATACACCGGGGAGCTGTTTTTT